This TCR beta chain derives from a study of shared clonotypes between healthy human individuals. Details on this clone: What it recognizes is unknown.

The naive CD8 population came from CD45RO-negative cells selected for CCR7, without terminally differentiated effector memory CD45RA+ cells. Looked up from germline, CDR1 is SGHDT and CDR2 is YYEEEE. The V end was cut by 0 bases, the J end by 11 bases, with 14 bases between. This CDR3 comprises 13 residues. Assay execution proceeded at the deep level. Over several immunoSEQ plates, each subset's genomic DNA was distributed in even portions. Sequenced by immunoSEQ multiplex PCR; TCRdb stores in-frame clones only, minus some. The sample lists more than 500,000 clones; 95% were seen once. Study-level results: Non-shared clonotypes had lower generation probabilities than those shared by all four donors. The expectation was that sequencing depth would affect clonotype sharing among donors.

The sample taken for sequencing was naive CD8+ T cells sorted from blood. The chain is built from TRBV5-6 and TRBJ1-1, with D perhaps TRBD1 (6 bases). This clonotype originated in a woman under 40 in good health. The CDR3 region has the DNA TGTGCCAGCAGCTTGGCACCAGGGGTGGTGGCTTTCTTT. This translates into CASSLAPGVVAFF.